This entry features one TCR beta chain sequence. The antigen is undetermined. CDR1 and CDR2 (germline): SGHNT, YYREEE (reference sequence). Trimming pared 6 bases from V and 5 bases from J, leaving 15 bases between. The CDR3 has 14 residues. This sample was taken from a study of T cells after yellow fever vaccination. Whole-study findings and limits: Only a minor proportion of clonotypes was detected across both CD4 and CD8 compartments. Clones from primary vaccination mostly reappeared after the booster (over 95% CD4, just over 85% CD8).

UMIs and a universal primer site were added when TCR cDNA was made by 5'RACE template switching. TCRdb reprocessed the 5' RACE reads with MiXCR, giving one entry per CDR3 protein. The sample contains 450,000 to 550,000 distinct CDR3 sequences, 20% to 25% of which appear only once. This chain links TRBV5-4 with TRBJ2-1; weak D call: TRBD1 (6 bases). This TCR derives from a man younger than 35 who received the YFV17D yellow fever vaccine. Specimen: PBMCs, collected about 21 days after the first yellow fever vaccination. CDR3 nucleotide sequence: TGTGCCAGCAATAGACAGGACAGCGACAATGAGCAGTTCTTC. Translating gives CASNRQDSDNEQFF.